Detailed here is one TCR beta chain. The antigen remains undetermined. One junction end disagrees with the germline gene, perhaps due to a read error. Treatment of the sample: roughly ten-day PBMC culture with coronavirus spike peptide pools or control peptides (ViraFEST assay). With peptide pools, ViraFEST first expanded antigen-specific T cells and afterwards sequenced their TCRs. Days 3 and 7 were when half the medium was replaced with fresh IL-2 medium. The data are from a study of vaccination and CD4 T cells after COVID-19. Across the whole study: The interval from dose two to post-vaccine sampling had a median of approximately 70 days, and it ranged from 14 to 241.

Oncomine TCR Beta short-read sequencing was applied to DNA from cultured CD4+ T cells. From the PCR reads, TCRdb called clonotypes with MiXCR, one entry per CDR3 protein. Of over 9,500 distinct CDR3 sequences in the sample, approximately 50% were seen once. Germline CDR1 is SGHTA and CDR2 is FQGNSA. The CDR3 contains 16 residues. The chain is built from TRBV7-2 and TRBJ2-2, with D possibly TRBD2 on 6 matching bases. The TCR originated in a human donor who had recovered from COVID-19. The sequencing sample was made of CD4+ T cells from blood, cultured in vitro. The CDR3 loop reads CASSLAYQVNTGELFF. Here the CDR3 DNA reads TGTGCCAGCAGCCTAGCGTACCAGGTTAACACCGGGGAGCTGTTTTTT.